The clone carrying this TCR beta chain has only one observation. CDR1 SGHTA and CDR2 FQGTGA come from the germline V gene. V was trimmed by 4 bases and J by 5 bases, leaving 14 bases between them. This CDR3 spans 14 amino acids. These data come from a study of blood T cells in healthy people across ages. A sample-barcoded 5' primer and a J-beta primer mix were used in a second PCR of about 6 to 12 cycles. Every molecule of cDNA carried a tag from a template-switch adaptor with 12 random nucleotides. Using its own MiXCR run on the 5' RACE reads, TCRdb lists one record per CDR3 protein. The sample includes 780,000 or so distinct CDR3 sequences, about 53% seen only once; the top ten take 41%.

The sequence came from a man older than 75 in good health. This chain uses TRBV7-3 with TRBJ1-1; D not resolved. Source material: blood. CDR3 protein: CASSSGSWQTEAFF. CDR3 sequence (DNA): TGTGCCAGCAGCTCTGGGTCGTGGCAGACTGAAGCTTTCTTT.